A single sample gave rise to the 22 T cell receptor beta chains below, sequenced in a study of blood T cell repertoires in COVID-19. Here immunoSEQ multiplex PCR was the method, and the copy in TCRdb shows in-frame clones only, minus some. This table holds approximately 97,000 clones, roughly 80% found once. Source material: peripheral blood. The receptors originated from a man between 60 and 75 years old with acute or convalescent COVID-19.

This chain uses TRBV27 with TRBJ1-1, with unresolved D. The CDR3 has 12 amino acids. Germline CDR1 MNHEY, CDR2 SMNVEV (reference sequence). The CDR3 bases are TGTCCCTACGGGAGGAGGGACACTGAAGCTTTCTTT. Translated, it gives CPYGRRDTEAFF.

The chain links TRBV2 to TRBJ2-4, with TRBD1 matching over 7 bases. V was clipped by 2 bases and J by 8 bases; unmatched bases: 6. Looked up from germline, CDR1 is SNHLY and CDR2 is FYNNEI. The CDR3 is 14 amino acids. CDR3 residues: CASSELTTGDIQYF. CDR3 sequence (DNA): TGTGCCAGCAGTGAATTAACCACAGGGGACATTCAGTACTTC.

This clone was observed a few times. V and J are TRBV28 and TRBJ2-7, with a tentative D call TRBD1 (6 bases). Trimming removed 5 bases from V and 3 bases from J, with 11 bases in between. CDR1 is MDHEN and CDR2 is SYDVKM in the germline V gene. This CDR3 spans 13 amino acids. CDR3 bases: TGTGCCAGCAGTACAGGGATTCGCTACGAGCAGTACTTC. Translated, it gives CASSTGIRYEQYF.

This chain links TRBV7-2 with TRBJ1-5; TRBD1 matches 8 bases. V lost 5 bases to trimming and J lost 6 bases; unmatched junction nucleotides: 9. There are 15 residues in the CDR3. The germline gives CDR1 SGHTA, CDR2 FQGNSA. CDR3 region: CASSLRQGPGQPQHF. DNA of the CDR3: TGTGCCAGCAGCCTACGACAGGGGCCAGGTCAGCCCCAGCATTTT. Complete variable domain (other parts from reference TRBV7-2 and TRBJ1-5): GAGVSQSPSNKVTEKGKDVELRCDPISGHTALYWYRQSLGQGLEFLIYFQGNSAPDKSGLPSDRFSAERTGGSVSTLTIQRTQQEDSAVYLCASSLRQGPGQPQHFGDGTRLSIL.

V usage is TRBV5-4 and J usage is TRBJ2-2, with D possibly matching TRBD1 (6 bases). The CDR3 spans 14 residues. The germline V gene has CDR1 SGHNT and CDR2 YYREEE (reference sequence). The germline V and J ends were trimmed by 1 base and 7 bases, with 11 bases remaining between them. Written as DNA, the CDR3 is TGTGCCAGCAGCTTGAACAGGGATGGCGGGGAGCTGTTTTTT. The encoded protein is CASSLNRDGGELFF.

The chain links TRBV9 to TRBJ2-2; 8 bases are shared with TRBD1. The CDR3 sequence is 17 residues long. V trimming: 4 bases; J trimming: 2 bases; junction bases outside the gene matches: 10. Germline CDR1 and CDR2: SGDLS and YYNGEE. The CDR3 region is CASSIPGQAINTGELFF. The CDR3 nucleotides read TGTGCCAGCAGCATCCCGGGACAGGCAATTAACACCGGGGAGCTGTTTTTT.

V and J are TRBV18 and TRBJ1-4; maybe TRBD1 (5 bases). This CDR3 is built from 15 residues. V shed 4 bases and J shed 7 bases, with 16 bases lying between them. Germline-derived CDR1 and CDR2 are KGHSH and LQKENI. The CDR3 is CASSRSPDTGEKLFF. The CDR3 nucleotides read TGTGCCAGCTCACGTTCGCCGGACACCGGTGAAAAACTGTTTTTT.

DNA of the CDR3: TGCAGTGCTTTAATATCAGATACGCAGTATTTT. It translates to CSALISDTQYF. V and J are TRBV20-1 and TRBJ2-3, with D unclear. Germline CDR1 DFQATT, CDR2 SNEGSKA (reference sequence). The CDR3 has 11 residues. The V end lost 5 bases, the J end lost 4 bases, and 7 bases lay between the germline ends.

This clone appeared once. The rearrangement links TRBV7-2 to TRBJ2-7, with a possible D match to TRBD2 (6 bases). Trimming removed 3 bases at V and 7 bases at J, with 19 bases between. Looked up from germline, CDR1 is SGHTA and CDR2 is FQGNSA. CDR3 length: 15 amino acids. The CDR3 nucleotides read TGTGCCAGCAGCTTTTCAGCGGGCGTCTACGAGGAGCAGTACTTC. Amino acids: CASSFSAGVYEEQYF.

The chain recombines TRBV6-1 with TRBJ2-4; 9 bases align to TRBD1. Germline-derived CDR1 and CDR2 are MNHNS and SASEGT. The CDR3 is made up of 15 amino acids. Trimming removed 2 bases from V and 6 bases from J; junction bases left unmatched: 5. The CDR3 region has the DNA TGTGCCAGCAGTGAATTAGGACAGGGGAGAAACATTCAGTACTTC. Translated, it gives CASSELGQGRNIQYF.

The chain has TRBV30 and TRBJ2-5, with 13 nucleotides matching TRBD2. CDR1 is GTSNPN, CDR2 SVGIG, per germline (reference sequence). Germline trimming cut 2 bases from V and 4 bases from J; bases unmatched to any gene: 10. CDR3 length: 17 amino acids. The DNA of the CDR3 is TGTGCCTGGAGTAGCTCACTAGCGGGGGGGGCGGCAGAGACCCAGTACTTC. Its translation: CAWSSSLAGGAAETQYF.

The sample holds one count of this clone. CDR3 DNA: TGTGCCAGCAGGGCCTCTTGGGGGTGGCGGGAGGCCCAGGACGAGCAGTACTTC. Translated: CASRASWGWREAQDEQYF. The genes are TRBV28 and TRBJ2-7; 8 bases are a match to TRBD2. CDR1 MDHEN and CDR2 SYDVKM come from the germline V gene. Unmatched junction bases numbered 21, after V lost 6 bases and J lost 5 bases. The CDR3 is 18 amino acids.

The chain uses TRBV7-2 and TRBJ2-1, with 8 bases identical to TRBD2. This CDR3 has 16 amino acids. The J segment lost 4 bases and the V segment lost 5 bases, leaving 10 bases of the junction unmatched. Germline V gene sequence: CDR1 SGHTA, CDR2 FQGNSA. The CDR3 DNA reads TGTGCCAGCAGCCCCGAGGGGACTAGATCTTACAATGAGCAGTTCTTC. This sequence encodes CASSPEGTRSYNEQFF.

The chain has TRBV28 and TRBJ2-7; D not resolved. The CDR3 sequence is 13 residues long. Germline lookup yields CDR1 MDHEN and CDR2 SYDVKM. Trimming left V 4 bases short and J 9 bases short, with 16 bases between. The CDR3 reads CASSSRELPGQYF. The CDR3 DNA follows: TGTGCCAGCAGTTCCCGAGAGTTGCCGGGGCAGTACTTC.

J is TRBJ2-5 and V is TRBV6-5; 7 bases are a match to TRBD1. This CDR3 comprises 14 residues. The V gene end was trimmed by 6 bases and the J gene end by 2 bases; junction bases not matched to a gene: 6. CDR1 is MNHEY and CDR2 is SVGAGI in the germline V gene. For the CDR3, the DNA is TGTGCCAGCAGGACCCGGGACAGACAAGAGACCCAGTACTTC. Amino acids: CASRTRDRQETQYF.

The V gene is TRBV6-5, the J gene TRBJ1-6; TRBD1 agrees at 9 bases. CDR1 is MNHEY and CDR2 is SVGAGI in the germline V gene. The ends lost 0 bases at V and 6 bases at J; junction bases unmatched: 3. The CDR3 sequence is 16 residues long. The CDR3 loop is CASSYSRQGGNSPLHF. The CDR3 region has the DNA TGTGCCAGCAGTTACTCCCGACAGGGGGGTAATTCACCCCTCCACTTT.

The chain has TRBV10-1 and TRBJ2-3, with 9 bases that match TRBD2. V lost 0 bases to trimming and J lost 5 bases; unmatched junction nucleotides: 12. This CDR3 has 18 amino acids. The germline gives CDR1 WNHNN, CDR2 SYGVQD (reference sequence). The CDR3 bases are TGCGCCAGCAGTGAGTCAAAAGGTAGCGGGAGACCCGGAGATACGCAGTATTTT. It translates to CASSESKGSGRPGDTQYF.

J is TRBJ1-2 and V is TRBV29-1; 7 bases are shared with TRBD1. V was pared by 6 bases and J by 3 bases, with 16 bases of the junction left unmatched. Germline V gives CDR1 SQVTM, CDR2 ANQGSEA. The CDR3 extends over 16 amino acids. As DNA, the CDR3 is TGCAGCGTGGACGATGTGAACAGGGGTAATTACTATGGCTACACCTTC. Protein product: CSVDDVNRGNYYGYTF.

This clone was counted once. The chain links TRBV18 to TRBJ2-1; D gene unclear. CDR1 KGHSH and CDR2 LQKENI come from the germline V gene. V was cut by 3 bases and J by 0 bases, with 9 bases left in between. This CDR3 contains 15 residues. The CDR3 nucleotides read TGTGCCAGCTCACCGACTCGTTTCTCCTACAATGAGCAGTTCTTC. Protein sequence: CASSPTRFSYNEQFF.

This clone has more than one count but fewer than ten. V usage is TRBV4-2 and J usage is TRBJ1-4; 8 nucleotides agree with TRBD1. Germline trimming cut 3 bases from V and 2 bases from J; bases unmatched to any gene: 5. Germline CDR1 is LGHNA and CDR2 is YNFKEQ. The CDR3 covers 16 residues. CDR3 protein: CASSHETGGTNEKLFF. The CDR3 nucleotides are TGTGCCAGCAGCCATGAAACAGGGGGGACTAATGAAAAACTGTTTTTT.

The chain carries TRBV16 and TRBJ1-6; D ambiguous. Trimming removed 2 bases at V and 9 bases at J, with 11 bases between. The CDR3 consists of 14 residues. Germline V gene sequence: CDR1 KGHSY, CDR2 FQNENV. The DNA of the CDR3 is TGTGCCAGCAGCCAAGTCTTAGAATTTTCACCCCTCCACTTT. Translated: CASSQVLEFSPLHF.

V usage is TRBV6-1 and J usage is TRBJ1-2; 8 bases agree with TRBD1. CDR1 and CDR2 from the germline V gene are MNHNS and SASEGT. V was clipped by 1 base and J by 8 bases; unmatched bases: 3. This CDR3 is built from 13 residues. CDR3 sequence (DNA): TGTGCCAGCAGTGAAGACAGGGGGTTGGGCTACACCTTC. Translation gives CASSEDRGLGYTF.